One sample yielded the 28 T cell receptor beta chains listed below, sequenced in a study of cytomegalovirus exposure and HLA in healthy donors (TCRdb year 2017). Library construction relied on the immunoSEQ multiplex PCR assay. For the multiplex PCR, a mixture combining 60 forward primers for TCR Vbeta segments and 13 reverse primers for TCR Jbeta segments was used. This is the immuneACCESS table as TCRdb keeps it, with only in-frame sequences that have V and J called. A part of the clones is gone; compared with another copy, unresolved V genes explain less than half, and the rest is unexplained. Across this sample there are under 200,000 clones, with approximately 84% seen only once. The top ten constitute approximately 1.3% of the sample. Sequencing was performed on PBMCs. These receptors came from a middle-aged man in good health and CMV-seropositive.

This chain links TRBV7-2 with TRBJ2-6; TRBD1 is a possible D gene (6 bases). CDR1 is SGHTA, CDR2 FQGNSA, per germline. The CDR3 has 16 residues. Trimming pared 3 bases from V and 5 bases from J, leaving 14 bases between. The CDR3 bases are TGTGCCAGCAGCTTGGCGTCGACAGGAAGGGCCAACGTCCTGACTTTC. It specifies CASSLASTGRANVLTF.

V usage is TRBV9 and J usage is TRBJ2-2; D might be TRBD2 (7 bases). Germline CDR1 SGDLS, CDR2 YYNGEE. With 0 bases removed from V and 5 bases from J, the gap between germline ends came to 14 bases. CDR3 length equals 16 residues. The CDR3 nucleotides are TGTGCCAGCAGCGTAGGGGGGGGCAGGAGGACCGGGGAGCTGTTTTTT. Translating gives CASSVGGGRRTGELFF. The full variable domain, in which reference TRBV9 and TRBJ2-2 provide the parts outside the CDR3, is DSGVTQTPKHLITATGQRVTLRCSPRSGDLSVYWYQQSLDQGLQFLIQYYNGEERAKGNILERFSAQQFPDLHSELNLSSLELGDSALYFCASSVGGGRRTGELFFGEGSRLTVL.

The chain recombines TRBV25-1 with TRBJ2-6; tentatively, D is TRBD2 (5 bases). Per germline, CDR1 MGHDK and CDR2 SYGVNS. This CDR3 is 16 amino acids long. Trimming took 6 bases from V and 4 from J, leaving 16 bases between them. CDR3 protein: CASSTWRSGGANVLTF. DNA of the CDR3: TGTGCCAGCAGCACATGGCGGTCGGGAGGGGCCAACGTCCTGACTTTC.

This CDR3 reads CASSQTGRGYTF. The CDR3 DNA reads TGCGCCAGCAGCCAAACAGGGCGAGGCTACACCTTC. The chain employs TRBV4-1 and TRBJ1-2; maybe TRBD1 (6 bases). This CDR3 has 12 residues. V shed 2 bases and J shed 8 bases, with 9 bases lying between them. The germline gives CDR1 MGHRA, CDR2 YSYEKL.

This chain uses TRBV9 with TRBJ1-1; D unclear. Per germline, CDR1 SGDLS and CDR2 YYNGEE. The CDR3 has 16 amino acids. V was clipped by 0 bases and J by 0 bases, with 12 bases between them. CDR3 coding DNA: TGTGCCAGCAGCGTAGCCGCGGGCGCGATGAACACTGAAGCTTTCTTT. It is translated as CASSVAAGAMNTEAFF.

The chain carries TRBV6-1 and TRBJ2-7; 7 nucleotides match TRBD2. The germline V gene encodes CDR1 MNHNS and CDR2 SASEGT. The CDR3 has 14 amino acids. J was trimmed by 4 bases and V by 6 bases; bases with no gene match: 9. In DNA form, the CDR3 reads TGTGCCAGCAGGGGGGGGGACGATTGGTACGAGCAGTACTTC. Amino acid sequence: CASRGGDDWYEQYF.

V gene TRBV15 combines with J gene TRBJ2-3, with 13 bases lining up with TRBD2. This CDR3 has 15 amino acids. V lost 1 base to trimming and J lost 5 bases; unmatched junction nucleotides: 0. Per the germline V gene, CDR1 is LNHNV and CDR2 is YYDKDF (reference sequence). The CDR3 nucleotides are TGTGCCACCAGCAGAGGGACTAGCGGGAGAGATACGCAGTATTTT. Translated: CATSRGTSGRDTQYF.

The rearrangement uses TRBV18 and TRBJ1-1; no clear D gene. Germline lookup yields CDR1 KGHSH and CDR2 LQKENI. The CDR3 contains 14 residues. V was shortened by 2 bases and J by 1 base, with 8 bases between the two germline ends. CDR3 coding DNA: TGTGCCAGCTCACCAGCAGAGGGGAACACTGAAGCTTTCTTT. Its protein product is CASSPAEGNTEAFF.

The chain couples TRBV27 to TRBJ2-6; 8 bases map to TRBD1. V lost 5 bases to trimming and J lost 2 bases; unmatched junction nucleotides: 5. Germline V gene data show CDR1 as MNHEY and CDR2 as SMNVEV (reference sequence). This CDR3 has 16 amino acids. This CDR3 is CASSPDRGTGANVLTF. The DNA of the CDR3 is TGTGCCAGCAGTCCCGACAGGGGAACTGGGGCCAACGTCCTGACTTTC.

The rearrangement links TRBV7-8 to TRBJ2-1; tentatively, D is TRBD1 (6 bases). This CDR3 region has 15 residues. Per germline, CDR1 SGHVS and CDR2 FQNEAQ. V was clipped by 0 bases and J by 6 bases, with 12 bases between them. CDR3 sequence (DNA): TGTGCCAGCAGCTTAGCGCGGGTAGGGGGCAATGAGCAGTTCTTC. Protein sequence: CASSLARVGGNEQFF.

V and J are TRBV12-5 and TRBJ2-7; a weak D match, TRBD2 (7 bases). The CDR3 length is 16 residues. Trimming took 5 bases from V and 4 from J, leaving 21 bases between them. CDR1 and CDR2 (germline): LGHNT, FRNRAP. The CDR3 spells CASGRRGGHGPYEQYF. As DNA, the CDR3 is TGTGCTAGTGGTAGGCGCGGGGGACACGGTCCTTACGAGCAGTACTTC.

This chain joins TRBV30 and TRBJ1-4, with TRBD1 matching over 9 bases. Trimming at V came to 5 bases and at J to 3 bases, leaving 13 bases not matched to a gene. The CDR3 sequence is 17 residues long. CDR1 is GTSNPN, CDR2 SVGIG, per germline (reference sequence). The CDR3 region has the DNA TGTGCCTGGCAATGGACAGGGACAGGGCGGGCTAATGAAAAACTGTTTTTT. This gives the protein CAWQWTGTGRANEKLFF.

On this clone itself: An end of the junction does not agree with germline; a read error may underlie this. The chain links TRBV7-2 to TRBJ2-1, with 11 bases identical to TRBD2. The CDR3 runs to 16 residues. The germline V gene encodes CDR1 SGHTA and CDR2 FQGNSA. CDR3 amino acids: CASTLTSGSSYNEQFF. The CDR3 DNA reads TGTGCCAGCACCTTAACTAGCGGGAGCTCCTACAATGAGCAGTTCTTC.

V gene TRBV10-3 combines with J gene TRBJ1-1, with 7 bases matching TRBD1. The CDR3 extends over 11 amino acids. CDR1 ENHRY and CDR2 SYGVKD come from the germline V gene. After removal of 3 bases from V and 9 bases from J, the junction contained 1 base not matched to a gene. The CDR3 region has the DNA TGTGCCATCAGTGACAGGGGGAAAGCTTTCTTT. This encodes CAISDRGKAFF.

In nucleotides, the CDR3 is TGTGCCAGCAGCTACGAGCTCGCGAACACCGGGGAGCTGTTTTTT. Residues: CASSYELANTGELFF. The rearrangement links TRBV5-4 to TRBJ2-2, with D unclear. V shed 3 bases and J shed 0 bases, with 9 bases lying between them. Germline V gene lookup returns CDR1 SGHNT and CDR2 YYREEE (reference sequence). The length of the CDR3 is 15 residues.

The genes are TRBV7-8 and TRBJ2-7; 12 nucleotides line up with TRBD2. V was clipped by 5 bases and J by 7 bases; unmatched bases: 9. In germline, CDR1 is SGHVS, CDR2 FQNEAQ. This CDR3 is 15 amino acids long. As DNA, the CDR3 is TGTGCCAGCAGCGGACTAGCGGGGAGCCTGGGGGAGCAGTACTTC. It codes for CASSGLAGSLGEQYF.

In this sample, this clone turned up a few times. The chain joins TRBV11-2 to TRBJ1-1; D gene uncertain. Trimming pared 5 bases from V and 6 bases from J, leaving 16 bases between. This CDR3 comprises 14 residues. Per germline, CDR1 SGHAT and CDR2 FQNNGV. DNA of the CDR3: TGTGCCAGCAGCCCCAACAAAGGGAGGGCTGAAGCTTTCTTT. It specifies CASSPNKGRAEAFF.

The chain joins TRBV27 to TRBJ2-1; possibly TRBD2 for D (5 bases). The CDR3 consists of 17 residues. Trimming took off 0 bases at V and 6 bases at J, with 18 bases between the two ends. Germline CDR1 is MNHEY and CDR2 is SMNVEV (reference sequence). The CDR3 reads CASSLSDLSLAANEQFF. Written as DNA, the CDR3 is TGTGCCAGCAGTTTATCGGATCTGAGTCTAGCTGCCAATGAGCAGTTCTTC.

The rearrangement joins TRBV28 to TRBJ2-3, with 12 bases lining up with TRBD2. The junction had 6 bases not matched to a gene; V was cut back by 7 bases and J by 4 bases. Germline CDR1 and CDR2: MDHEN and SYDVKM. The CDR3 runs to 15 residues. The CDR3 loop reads CASKPPSGRADTQYF. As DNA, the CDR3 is TGTGCCAGCAAGCCTCCTAGCGGGAGGGCAGATACGCAGTATTTT.

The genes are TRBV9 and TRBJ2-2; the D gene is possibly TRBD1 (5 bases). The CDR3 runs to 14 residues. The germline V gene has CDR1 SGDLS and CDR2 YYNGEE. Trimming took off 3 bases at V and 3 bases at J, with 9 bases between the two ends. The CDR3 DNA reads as TGTGCCAGCAGCGGCAGGGCGGACACCGGGGAGCTGTTTTTT. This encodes CASSGRADTGELFF. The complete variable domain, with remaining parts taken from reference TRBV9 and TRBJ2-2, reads DSGVTQTPKHLITATGQRVTLRCSPRSGDLSVYWYQQSLDQGLQFLIQYYNGEERAKGNILERFSAQQFPDLHSELNLSSLELGDSALYFCASSGRADTGELFFGEGSRLTVL.

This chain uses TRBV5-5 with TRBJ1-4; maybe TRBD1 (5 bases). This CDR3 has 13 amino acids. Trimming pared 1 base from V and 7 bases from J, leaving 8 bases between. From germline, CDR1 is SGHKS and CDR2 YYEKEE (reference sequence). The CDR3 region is CASSLWGGEKLFF. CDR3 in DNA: TGTGCCAGCAGCTTGTGGGGGGGTGAAAAACTGTTTTTT.

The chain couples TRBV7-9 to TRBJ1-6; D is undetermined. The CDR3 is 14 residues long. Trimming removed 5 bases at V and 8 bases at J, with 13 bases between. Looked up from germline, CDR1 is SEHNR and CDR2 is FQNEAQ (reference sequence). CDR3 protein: CASSRVSDDSPLHF. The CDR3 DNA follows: TGTGCCAGCAGCCGGGTCTCTGACGATTCACCCCTCCACTTT.

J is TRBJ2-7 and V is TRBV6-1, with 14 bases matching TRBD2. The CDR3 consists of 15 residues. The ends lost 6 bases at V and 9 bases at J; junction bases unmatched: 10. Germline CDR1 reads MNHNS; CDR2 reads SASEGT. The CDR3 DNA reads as TGTGCCAGCAGCCGACTAGCGGGGGGGCTCTCCGGGCAGTACTTC. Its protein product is CASSRLAGGLSGQYF.

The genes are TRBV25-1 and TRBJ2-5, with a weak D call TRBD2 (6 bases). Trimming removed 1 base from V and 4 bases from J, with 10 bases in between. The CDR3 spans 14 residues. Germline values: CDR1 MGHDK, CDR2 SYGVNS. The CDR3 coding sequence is TGTGCCAGCAGTGAATGGAAGGGAGGAGAGACCCAGTACTTC. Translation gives CASSEWKGGETQYF.

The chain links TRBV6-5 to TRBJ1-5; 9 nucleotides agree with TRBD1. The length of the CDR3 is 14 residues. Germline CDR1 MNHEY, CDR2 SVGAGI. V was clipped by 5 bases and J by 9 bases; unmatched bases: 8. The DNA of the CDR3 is TGTGCCAGCAGTGCGGACAGGGGAAAGTGGCCCCAGCATTTT. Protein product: CASSADRGKWPQHF.

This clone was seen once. The CDR3 DNA is TGTGCCAGCGGGACAGCCGTTGGCGAGCAGTACTTC. Its translation is CASGTAVGEQYF. This chain links TRBV9 with TRBJ2-7, with TRBD1 matching over 7 bases. Trimming cost V 7 bases and J 6 bases; bases outside gene matches: 7. The CDR3 covers 12 residues. Germline V gene data show CDR1 as SGDLS and CDR2 as YYNGEE. Based on the CDR3 plus reference TRBV9 and TRBJ2-7, the full variable domain is DSGVTQTPKHLITATGQRVTLRCSPRSGDLSVYWYQQSLDQGLQFLIQYYNGEERAKGNILERFSAQQFPDLHSELNLSSLELGDSALYFCASGTAVGEQYFGPGTRLTVT.

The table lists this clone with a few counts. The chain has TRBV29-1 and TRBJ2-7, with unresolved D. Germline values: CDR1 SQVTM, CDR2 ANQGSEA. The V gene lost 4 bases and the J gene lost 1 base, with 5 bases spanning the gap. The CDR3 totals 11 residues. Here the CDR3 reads CSVALSYEQYF. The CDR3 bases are TGCAGCGTTGCCCTGTCCTACGAGCAGTACTTC.

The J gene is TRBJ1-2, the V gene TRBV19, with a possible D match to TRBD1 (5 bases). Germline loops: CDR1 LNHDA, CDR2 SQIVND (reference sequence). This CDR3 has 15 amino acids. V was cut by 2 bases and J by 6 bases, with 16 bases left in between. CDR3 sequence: CASSISWGLENGYTF. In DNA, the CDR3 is TGTGCCAGTAGTATAAGTTGGGGCCTGGAAAATGGCTACACCTTC.